These 26 T cell receptor beta chains originate from one sample sequenced in a study of early T cells in non-severe SARS-CoV-2 infection. A single record per CDR3 protein comes from TCRdb applying MiXCR to the 5' RACE reads. The data contain about 36,000 distinct CDR3 sequences, less than 7% of them singletons. The input for sequencing was whole blood, taken at baseline. The receptors come from an adult who was a healthcare worker with PCR-confirmed SARS-CoV-2 infection or an uninfected control (not recorded which).

The sample holds a few counts of this clonotype. This chain joins TRBV7-2 and TRBJ2-1, with 8 bases aligning to TRBD1. V trimming: 1 base; J trimming: 7 bases; junction bases outside the gene matches: 9. The CDR3 covers 16 residues. Germline V gene sequence: CDR1 SGHTA, CDR2 FQGNSA. CDR3 sequence reads: CASSLGPTGVRNEQFF. The CDR3 DNA reads as TGTGCCAGCAGCTTAGGGCCGACAGGGGTAAGGAATGAGCAGTTCTTC.

This clonotype was observed at least ten times. The chain couples TRBV7-9 to TRBJ2-1, with D maybe TRBD1 (6 bases). The ends were cut back, 3 bases at V and 7 bases at J, with 7 bases in the middle. This CDR3 comprises 12 residues. Germline loops: CDR1 SEHNR, CDR2 FQNEAQ (reference sequence). CDR3 DNA sequence: TGTGCCAGCAGCTTCCAGGGGAATGAGCAGTTCTTC. It specifies CASSFQGNEQFF.

This chain joins TRBV12-3 or TRBV12-4 and TRBJ2-2, with 10 bases identical to TRBD1. V shed 6 bases, J shed 7 bases, and the junction held 11 bases outside the gene matches. The CDR3 runs 16 residues. The CDR3 here is CASSPPGQGRNGELFF. For the CDR3, the DNA is TGTGCCAGCAGCCCGCCGGGACAGGGGCGGAACGGGGAGCTGTTTTTT.

This clonotype was observed at least ten times. The rearrangement links TRBV13 to TRBJ2-2; 8 bases line up with TRBD1. The germline gives CDR1 PRHDT, CDR2 FYEKMQ (reference sequence). The CDR3 contains 13 residues. With 7 bases clipped from V and 4 bases from J, the junction kept 2 bases outside the gene matches. The CDR3 here is CASNRGVTGELFF. CDR3 bases: TGTGCCAGCAACAGGGGGGTCACCGGGGAGCTGTTTTTT. Looking up the rest from reference TRBV13 and TRBJ2-2 gives the full variable domain: AAGVIQSPRHLIKEKRETATLKCYPIPRHDTVYWYQQGPGQDPQFLISFYEKMQSDKGSIPDRFSAQQFSDYHSELNMSSLELGDSALYFCASNRGVTGELFFGEGSRLTVL.

This clonotype showed up just a few times. The J gene is TRBJ1-1, the V gene TRBV6-6; D not certain. The CDR3 contains 13 residues. Germline lookup yields CDR1 MNHNY and CDR2 SVGAGI (reference sequence). V was cut by 0 bases and J by 1 base, with 3 bases left in between. The CDR3 here is CASSYSENTEAFF. The CDR3, as DNA: TGTGCCAGCAGTTACTCGGAGAACACTGAAGCTTTCTTT.

This clonotype has a handful of counts. The gene calls are TRBV19 and TRBJ1-5; D gene ambiguous. Germline CDR1 reads LNHDA; CDR2 reads SQIVND (reference sequence). V was shortened by 6 bases and J by 4 bases, with 10 bases between the two germline ends. The CDR3 consists of 13 residues. The CDR3 region is CASRAATNQPQHF. As DNA, the CDR3 is TGTGCCAGTAGGGCAGCCACTAATCAGCCCCAGCATTTT.

The table lists this clonotype with many counts. The rearrangement uses TRBV28 and TRBJ1-1, with TRBD1 as a possible D gene (6 bases). Trimming left V 8 bases short and J 3 bases short, with 19 bases between. Germline loops: CDR1 MDHEN, CDR2 SYDVKM. The CDR3 sequence is 15 residues long. CDR3 loop: CASGQPGAGDTEAFF. CDR3 nucleotides: TGTGCCAGCGGCCAACCAGGGGCCGGCGACACTGAAGCTTTCTTT.

This clonotype was seen a few times. The chain couples TRBV25-1 to TRBJ1-1; a possible D gene is TRBD1 (5 bases). This CDR3 contains 15 residues. The V end lost 6 bases, the J end lost 1 base, and 15 bases lay between the germline ends. Germline CDR1 and CDR2: MGHDK and SYGVNS. This CDR3 reads CASSPRGRGNTEAFF. The CDR3 bases are TGTGCCAGCAGCCCCCGGGGCCGAGGGAACACTGAAGCTTTCTTT.

The V gene is TRBV5-1, the J gene TRBJ1-1; the D is unclear. Germline V gives CDR1 SGHRS, CDR2 YFSETQ. The CDR3 sequence is 13 residues long. V lost 0 bases to trimming and J lost 1 base, with 4 bases between them. The CDR3 region has the DNA TGCGCCAGCAGCTTGGAAGGGAACACTGAAGCTTTCTTT. Protein: CASSLEGNTEAFF.

This clonotype has a handful of counts. This sequence joins TRBV28 and TRBJ1-6; TRBD1 matches 9 bases. The V segment lost 4 bases and the J segment 6 bases; nucleotides outside the gene matches: 4. The CDR3 is made up of 15 amino acids. Germline CDR1 reads MDHEN; CDR2 reads SYDVKM. The CDR3 coding sequence is TGTGCCAGCAGTTCATCGGGACAGGGTAATTCACCCCTCCACTTT. This gives the protein CASSSSGQGNSPLHF.

This clonotype was observed many times. The chain uses TRBV7-9 and TRBJ2-5; D possibly uses TRBD1 or TRBD2 (6 bases each). Trimming took off 2 bases at V and 1 base at J, with 11 bases between the two ends. Germline values: CDR1 SEHNR, CDR2 FQNEAQ (reference sequence). The CDR3 totals 15 residues. The CDR3 DNA reads as TGTGCCAGCAGCTTAAAGGGGGGACTCCAAGAGACCCAGTACTTC. As protein: CASSLKGGLQETQYF.

This chain uses TRBV10-3 with TRBJ2-2, with D perhaps matching TRBD1 (5 bases). The CDR3 covers 13 residues. Germline V gene data show CDR1 as ENHRY and CDR2 as SYGVKD. V was clipped by 6 bases and J by 7 bases, with 12 bases between them. The CDR3 nucleotides read TGTGCCATCAGCGCTCAGGGAAGCGGGGAGCTGTTTTTT. It encodes CAISAQGSGELFF.

Many counts were recorded for this clonotype. The J gene is TRBJ2-7, the V gene TRBV6-6, with D possibly matching TRBD2 (6 bases). Germline values: CDR1 MNHNY, CDR2 SVGAGI (reference sequence). The CDR3 sequence is 15 residues long. V was clipped by 1 base and J by 2 bases, with 12 bases between them. The CDR3 nucleotides are TGTGCCAGCAGTTACTGGACCGGGACTCCCTACGAGCAGTACTTC. It specifies CASSYWTGTPYEQYF.

The table lists this clonotype with many counts. This chain joins TRBV2 and TRBJ2-7; TRBD1 matches 10 bases. The CDR3 contains 14 residues. CDR1 is SNHLY and CDR2 is FYNNEI in the germline V gene. V gave up 7 bases and J gave up 2 bases; unmatched junction bases: 5. CDR3 sequence (DNA): TGTGCCAGCACCCTGGGACAGGGGCCCTACGAGCAGTACTTC. This sequence encodes CASTLGQGPYEQYF.

This clonotype was counted at least ten times. This chain connects TRBV6-2 or TRBV6-3 to TRBJ1-5; no reliable D call. Germline lookup yields CDR1 MNHEY and CDR2 SVGEGT. The CDR3 has 12 residues. The germline V and J ends were trimmed by 7 bases and 4 bases, with 8 bases remaining between them. In nucleotides, the CDR3 is TGTGCCAGCACGGAACCGAATCAGCCCCAGCATTTT. This translates into CASTEPNQPQHF.

The CDR3 spells CASSLRDPGEGEQFF. The CDR3 coding sequence is TGTGCCAGCAGTCTCCGGGACCCCGGGGAGGGTGAGCAGTTCTTC. The chain recombines TRBV12-3 or TRBV12-4 with TRBJ2-1; 7 bases map to TRBD2. V lost 5 bases and J lost 9; bases outside the gene matches: 13. This CDR3 has 15 amino acids.

This clonotype occurred many times. This chain connects TRBV5-1 to TRBJ2-1; D assignment may be TRBD1 or TRBD2 (5 bases each). The V end was cut by 3 bases, the J end by 0 bases, with 19 bases between. This CDR3 has 18 amino acids. The germline gives CDR1 SGHRS, CDR2 YFSETQ. This CDR3 is CASSSPGTDYSSYNEQFF. The CDR3 nucleotides read TGCGCCAGCAGCTCCCCCGGGACCGACTATAGCTCCTACAATGAGCAGTTCTTC.

The V gene is TRBV12-3 or TRBV12-4, the J gene TRBJ1-1; no clear D gene. The CDR3 runs to 12 residues. The V gene lost 3 bases and the J gene lost 5 bases, with 7 bases spanning the gap. The DNA of the CDR3 is TGTGCCAGCAGTTTCCCGGGGACTGAAGCTTTCTTT. Protein: CASSFPGTEAFF.

This clonotype was found a few times. V usage is TRBV9 and J usage is TRBJ1-6; D is unclear. The CDR3 spans 13 residues. Trimming pared 0 bases from V and 8 bases from J, leaving 6 bases between. Per germline, CDR1 SGDLS and CDR2 YYNGEE. The CDR3 DNA reads TGTGCCAGCAGCGTAGGAACATATTCACCCCTCCACTTT. It encodes CASSVGTYSPLHF.

The chain couples TRBV3-1 to TRBJ1-6, with TRBD1 matching 7 bases. The J segment lost 3 bases and the V segment lost 4 bases, leaving 3 bases of the junction unmatched. This CDR3 is built from 15 residues. Per the germline V gene, CDR1 is LGHDT and CDR2 is YNNKEL (reference sequence). Here the CDR3 reads CASSRRQGYNSPLHF. The DNA for the CDR3 is TGTGCCAGCAGCCGCCGACAGGGCTATAATTCACCCCTCCACTTT.

The rearrangement links TRBV5-1 to TRBJ2-2; 8 bases fit TRBD1. V trimming: 4 bases; J trimming: 7 bases; junction bases outside the gene matches: 6. This CDR3 has 14 residues. Germline V lookup: CDR1 SGHRS, CDR2 YFSETQ. The CDR3 bases are TGCGCCAGCAGCCCCGGACAGGGTGGCGGGGAGCTGTTTTTT. The encoded protein is CASSPGQGGGELFF.

The table lists this clonotype with a few counts. This chain links TRBV12-3 or TRBV12-4 with TRBJ1-2; D is perhaps TRBD1 (6 bases). The CDR3 is 13 amino acids. Trimming pared 5 bases from V and 2 bases from J, leaving 9 bases between. The CDR3, as DNA: TGTGCCAGCAGTCGGACAGAGAACTATGGCTACACCTTC. Encoded protein: CASSRTENYGYTF.

This clonotype was observed many times. This rearrangement joins TRBV7-2 to TRBJ2-2; D is unresolved. Per germline, CDR1 SGHTA and CDR2 FQGNSA. Trimming removed 1 base from V and 4 bases from J, with 10 bases in between. This CDR3 spans 15 amino acids. The CDR3 is CASSLEIGITGELFF. Written as DNA, the CDR3 is TGTGCCAGCAGCTTAGAGATTGGGATCACCGGGGAGCTGTTTTTT.

In this sample, this clonotype turned up many times. The V call is TRBV6-2 or TRBV6-3, the J call TRBJ2-7, with 8 bases aligning to TRBD2. The germline gives CDR1 MNHEY, CDR2 SVGEGT. V lost 5 bases, J lost 3 bases, and 9 bases stayed unmatched. This CDR3 is 15 amino acids long. The CDR3 region is CASSDGGVMIYEQYF. The CDR3 coding sequence is TGTGCCAGCAGTGACGGGGGGGTCATGATCTACGAGCAGTACTTC.

The CDR3, as DNA: TGTGCCAGCAGCCAAGGGCTGGGGACGGGCACCGGGGAGCTGTTTTTT. This gives the protein CASSQGLGTGTGELFF. The chain employs TRBV3-2 and TRBJ2-2; the table's D gene call, TRBD1, was not cross checked with the DNA. TRBV3-2 is tagged as a pseudogene. The CDR3 contains 16 residues.

This clonotype was counted between two and nine times. The V and J genes are TRBV4-1 and TRBJ1-6; D is perhaps TRBD1 (5 bases). This CDR3 is built from 17 residues. The germline V gene has CDR1 MGHRA and CDR2 YSYEKL. V was shortened by 1 base and J by 3 bases, with 13 bases between the two germline ends. This CDR3 reads CASSQAAGTFYNSPLHF. CDR3 sequence (DNA): TGCGCCAGCAGCCAAGCCGCAGGGACCTTCTATAATTCACCCCTCCACTTT.